This T cell receptor (beta chain) was sequenced for a study of vaccination effects on CD4 cells after COVID-19. Germline V lookup: CDR1 SGHTA, CDR2 FQGTGA. The CDR3 extends over 15 amino acids. With V trimmed by 5 bases and J by 5 bases, 6 bases remained unmatched. There are a few counts of this clone. Its matching antigen is unknown. Study-wide results and caveats: The study dataset contains few convalescent patients and includes no early post-infection timepoints.

This table comes from immunoSEQ multiplex PCR, and its TCRdb copy is limited to in-frame clones, with some not included. This table has fewer than 90,000 clones, around four fifths appearing once. ViraFEST used viral peptide pools to expand antigen-specific CD4+ T cells before sequencing. Culture proceeded for about 11 days, and CD4+ T cells were then isolated. BNT162b2 vaccine or mRNA-1273 vaccine was given to participants in two doses. Negative nucleocapsid antibody tests before and after vaccination confirmed no previous SARS-CoV-2 infection. The receptor was isolated from a human donor who received a COVID-19 vaccine. The chain employs TRBV7-3 and TRBJ2-2; 9 bases fit TRBD1. The source material was CD4+ T cells from PBMCs cultured with HCoV-OC43 spike peptides, sampled after COVID-19 vaccination. Subset defined: HCoV-OC43 spike overlapping peptide pool stimulation. The CDR3 reads CASSPTGTGTGELFF. CDR3 coding DNA: TGTGCCAGCAGCCCAACCGGGACAGGGACCGGGGAGCTGTTTTTT.